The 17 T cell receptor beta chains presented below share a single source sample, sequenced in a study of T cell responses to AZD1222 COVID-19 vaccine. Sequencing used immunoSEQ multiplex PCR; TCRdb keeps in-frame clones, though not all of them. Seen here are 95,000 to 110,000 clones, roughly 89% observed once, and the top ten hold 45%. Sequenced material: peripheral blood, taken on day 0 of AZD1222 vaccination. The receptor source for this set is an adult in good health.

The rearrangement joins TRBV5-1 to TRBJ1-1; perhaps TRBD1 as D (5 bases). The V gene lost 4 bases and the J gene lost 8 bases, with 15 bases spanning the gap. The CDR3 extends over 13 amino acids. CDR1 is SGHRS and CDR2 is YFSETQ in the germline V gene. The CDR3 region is CASSLGSEGEAFF. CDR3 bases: TGCGCCAGCAGCCTGGGGTCGGAGGGGGAAGCTTTCTTT.

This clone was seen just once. CDR3: CASSLRHGAGKTKNIQYF. As DNA, the CDR3 is TGTGCCAGCAGCCTACGACATGGTGCGGGGAAGACCAAAAACATTCAGTACTTC. The V call is TRBV5-8, the J call TRBJ2-4; weak D call: TRBD2 (6 bases). This CDR3 is 18 amino acids long. Trimming left V 4 bases short and J 2 bases short, with 22 bases between. In germline, CDR1 is SGHTS, CDR2 YDEGEE.

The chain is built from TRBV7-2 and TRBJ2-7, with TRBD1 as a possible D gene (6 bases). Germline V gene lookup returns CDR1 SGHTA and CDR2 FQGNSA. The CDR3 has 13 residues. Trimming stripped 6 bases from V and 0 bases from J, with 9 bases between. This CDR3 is CASREDSSYEQYF. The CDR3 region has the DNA TGTGCCAGCAGAGAGGACAGCTCCTACGAGCAGTACTTC.

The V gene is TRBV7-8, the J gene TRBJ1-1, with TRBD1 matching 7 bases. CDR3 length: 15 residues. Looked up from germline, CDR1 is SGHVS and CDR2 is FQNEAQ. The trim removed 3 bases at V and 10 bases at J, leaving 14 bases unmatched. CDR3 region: CASSFTTGTEGGAFF. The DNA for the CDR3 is TGTGCCAGCAGCTTTACCACCGGGACAGAAGGCGGAGCTTTCTTT.

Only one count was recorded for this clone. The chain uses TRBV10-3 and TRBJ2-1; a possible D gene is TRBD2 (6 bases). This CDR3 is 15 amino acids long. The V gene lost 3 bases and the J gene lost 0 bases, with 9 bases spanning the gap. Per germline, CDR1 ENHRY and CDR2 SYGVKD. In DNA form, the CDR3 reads TGTGCCATCAGTGAAGGGAGGACCTCCTACAATGAGCAGTTCTTC. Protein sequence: CAISEGRTSYNEQFF.

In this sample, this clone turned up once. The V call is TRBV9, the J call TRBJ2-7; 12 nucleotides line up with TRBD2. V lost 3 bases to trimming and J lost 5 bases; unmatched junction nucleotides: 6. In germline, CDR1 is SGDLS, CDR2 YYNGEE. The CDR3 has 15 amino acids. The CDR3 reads CASSATSGSSHEQYF. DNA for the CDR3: TGTGCCAGCAGCGCGACTAGCGGGAGTAGCCACGAGCAGTACTTC.

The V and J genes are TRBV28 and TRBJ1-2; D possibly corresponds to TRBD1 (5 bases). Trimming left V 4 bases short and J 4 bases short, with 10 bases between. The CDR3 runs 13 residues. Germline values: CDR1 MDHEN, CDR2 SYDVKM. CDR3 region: CASSSGAGYGYTF. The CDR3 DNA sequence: TGTGCCAGCAGTTCCGGGGCTGGCTATGGCTACACCTTC.

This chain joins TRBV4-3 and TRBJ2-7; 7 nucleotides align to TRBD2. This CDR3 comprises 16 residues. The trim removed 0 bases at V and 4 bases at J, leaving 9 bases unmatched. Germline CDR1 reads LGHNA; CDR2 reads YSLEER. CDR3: CASSQEVGGRGYEQYF. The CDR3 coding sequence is TGCGCCAGCAGCCAAGAGGTGGGCGGGAGAGGTTACGAGCAGTACTTC.

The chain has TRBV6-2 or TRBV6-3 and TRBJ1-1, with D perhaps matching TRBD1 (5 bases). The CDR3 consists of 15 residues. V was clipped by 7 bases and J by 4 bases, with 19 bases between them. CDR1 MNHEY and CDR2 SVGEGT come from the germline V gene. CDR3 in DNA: TGTGCCAGCAACCCCGTACCAGGTGGGGCCACTGAAGCTTTCTTT. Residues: CASNPVPGGATEAFF.

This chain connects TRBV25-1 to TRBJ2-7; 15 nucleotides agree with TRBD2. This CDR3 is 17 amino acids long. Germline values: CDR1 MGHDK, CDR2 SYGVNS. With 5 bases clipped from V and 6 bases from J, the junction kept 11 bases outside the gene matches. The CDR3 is CASSPSPGTSGRSEQYF. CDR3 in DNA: TGTGCCAGCAGTCCCTCACCTGGGACTAGCGGGAGGAGCGAGCAGTACTTC.

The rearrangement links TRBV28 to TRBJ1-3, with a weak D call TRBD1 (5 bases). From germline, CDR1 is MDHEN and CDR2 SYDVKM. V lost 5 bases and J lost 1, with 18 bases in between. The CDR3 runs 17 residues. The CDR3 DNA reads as TGTGCCAGCAGTCCTAGGGGTTTCCGTATTTCTGGAAACACCATATATTTT. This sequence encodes CASSPRGFRISGNTIYF. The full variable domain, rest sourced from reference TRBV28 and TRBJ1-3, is DVKVTQSSRYLVKRTGEKVFLECVQDMDHENMFWYRQDPGLGLRLIYFSYDVKMKEKGDIPEGYSVSREKKERFSLILESASTNQTSMYLCASSPRGFRISGNTIYFGEGSWLTVV.

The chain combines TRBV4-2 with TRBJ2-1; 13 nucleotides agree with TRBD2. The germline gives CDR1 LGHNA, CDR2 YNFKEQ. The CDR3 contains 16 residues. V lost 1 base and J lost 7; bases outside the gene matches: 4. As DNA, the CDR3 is TGTGCCAGCAGCCAAGTGGGACTAGCGGGATATAATGAGCAGTTCTTC. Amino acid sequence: CASSQVGLAGYNEQFF.

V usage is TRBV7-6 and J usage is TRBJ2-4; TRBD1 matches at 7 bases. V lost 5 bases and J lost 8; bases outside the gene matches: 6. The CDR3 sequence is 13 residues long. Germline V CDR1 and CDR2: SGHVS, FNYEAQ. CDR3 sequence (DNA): TGTGCCAGCAGCCCCTCAGGGGGTGACATTCAGTACTTC. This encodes CASSPSGGDIQYF.

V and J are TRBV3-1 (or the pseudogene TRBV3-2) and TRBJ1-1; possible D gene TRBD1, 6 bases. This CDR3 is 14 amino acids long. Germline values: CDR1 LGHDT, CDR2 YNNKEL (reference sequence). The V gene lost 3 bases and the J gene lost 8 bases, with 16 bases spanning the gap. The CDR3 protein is CASSQLPRGVEAFF. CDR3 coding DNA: TGTGCCAGCAGCCAGCTCCCCAGGGGCGTAGAAGCTTTCTTT.

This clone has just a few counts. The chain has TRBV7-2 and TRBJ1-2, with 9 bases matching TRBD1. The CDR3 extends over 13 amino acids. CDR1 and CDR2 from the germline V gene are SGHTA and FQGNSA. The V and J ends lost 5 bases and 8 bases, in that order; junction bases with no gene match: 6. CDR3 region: CASSRDREGGYTF. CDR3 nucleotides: TGTGCCAGCAGCCGGGACAGGGAAGGAGGCTACACCTTC.

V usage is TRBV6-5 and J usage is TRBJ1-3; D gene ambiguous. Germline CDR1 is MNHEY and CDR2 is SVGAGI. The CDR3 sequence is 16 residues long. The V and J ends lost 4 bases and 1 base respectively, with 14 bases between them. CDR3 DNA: TGTGCCAGCAGTTCGGACCGTTTTGGGTCTGGAAACACCATATATTTT. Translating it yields CASSSDRFGSGNTIYF.

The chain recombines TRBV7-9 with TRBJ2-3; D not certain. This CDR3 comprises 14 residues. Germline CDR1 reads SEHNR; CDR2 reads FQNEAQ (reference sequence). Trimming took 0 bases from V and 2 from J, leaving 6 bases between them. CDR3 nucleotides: TGTGCCAGCAGCTTAGCGGGGAACACAGATACGCAGTATTTT. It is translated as CASSLAGNTDTQYF.